The text below deals with one T cell receptor beta chain. This specimen comes from a study of blood T cell repertoires in COVID-19. Overall study: From T cells, B-cell-depleted T cells, or PBMCs came the material, which was cDNA or gDNA.

The table came from immunoSEQ multiplex PCR; TCRdb's copy has only in-frame clones and leaves some out. The sample records 55,000 to 80,000 clones, over 80% being singletons. Germline V CDR1 and CDR2: SGHTA, FQGTGA. There are 15 residues in the CDR3. The trim removed 5 bases at V and 5 bases at J, leaving 5 bases unmatched. J is TRBJ2-1 and V is TRBV7-3; 11 nucleotides align to TRBD2. The receptor was isolated from a woman older than 75 with acute or convalescent COVID-19. Sequenced material: peripheral blood. CDR3 amino acids: CASSPIAGGDNEQFF. CDR3 DNA sequence: TGTGCCAGCAGCCCTATAGCGGGAGGGGACAATGAGCAGTTCTTC.